One sample yielded the 27 T cell receptor beta chains listed below, sequenced in a study of neoadjuvant anti-PD-1 for oral cavity cancer. Generated by immunoSEQ multiplex PCR, the TCRdb table keeps only in-frame clones and is missing some. The profile shows about 13,000 clones, about 74% of them singletons. Time point reported: after neoadjuvant nivolumab, at surgical resection. Sample: PBMCs, taken after nivolumab (anti-PD-1) treatment. Receptors originate from a person aged 40-85 years with oral cavity squamous cell carcinoma.

The CDR3 DNA reads as TGTGCCAGTACACCCGGTACAGATACGCAGTATTTT. Its translation is CASTPGTDTQYF. The chain employs TRBV19 and TRBJ2-3, with unresolved D. The germline V gene has CDR1 LNHDA and CDR2 SQIVND (reference sequence). V was clipped by 7 bases and J by 3 bases, with 8 bases between them. The CDR3 sequence is 12 residues long.

V gene TRBV6-5 combines with J gene TRBJ1-1, with TRBD1 as a possible D gene (5 bases). The CDR3 sequence is 14 residues long. The V gene lost 2 bases and the J gene lost 7 bases, with 14 bases spanning the gap. The germline V gene has CDR1 MNHEY and CDR2 SVGAGI. In DNA, the CDR3 is TGTGCCAGCAGTTACGGGGCAGGAGGAGTTGAAGCTTTCTTT. Encoded protein: CASSYGAGGVEAFF.

The gene calls are TRBV11-3 and TRBJ2-1; D call uncertain. The CDR3 loop spans 13 amino acids. Germline V gene data show CDR1 as SGHNT and CDR2 as YENEEA. Trimming took 1 base from V and 10 from J, leaving 11 bases between them. CDR3: CASSLVPLAEQFF. Written as DNA, the CDR3 is TGTGCCAGCAGCTTAGTCCCGCTGGCGGAGCAGTTCTTC.

V and J are TRBV5-1 and TRBJ2-7, with TRBD2 identical over 10 bases. The CDR3 runs to 15 residues. V dropped 0 bases and J dropped 5; count of bases not matched to a gene: 5. Germline loops: CDR1 SGHRS, CDR2 YFSETQ. The CDR3 bases are TGCGCCAGCAGCTTGGGAGCGGGAGGGGCCCACGAGCAGTACTTC. Its translation: CASSLGAGGAHEQYF. Based on the CDR3 plus reference TRBV5-1 and TRBJ2-7, the full variable domain is KAGVTQTPRYLIKTRGQQVTLSCSPISGHRSVSWYQQTPGQGLQFLFEYFSETQRNKGNFPGRFSGRQFSNSRSEMNVSTLELGDSALYLCASSLGAGGAHEQYFGPGTRLTVT.

This clone occurred a few times. This sequence joins TRBV9 and TRBJ2-1; the D gene could be TRBD1 or TRBD2 (5 bases each). CDR3 length equals 15 residues. Trimming pared 0 bases from V and 7 bases from J, leaving 14 bases between. The germline V gene has CDR1 SGDLS and CDR2 YYNGEE. CDR3: CASSVALRELNEQFF. The CDR3 DNA is TGTGCCAGCAGCGTAGCTCTCAGGGAGCTTAATGAGCAGTTCTTC.

V usage is TRBV4-1 and J usage is TRBJ2-1, with 9 nucleotides matching TRBD2. Unmatched junction bases numbered 5, after V lost 0 bases and J lost 8 bases. The CDR3 runs 15 residues. Germline values: CDR1 MGHRA, CDR2 YSYEKL. CDR3 DNA sequence: TGCGCCAGCAGCCAAGATTCAAGCGGGAGGTATGAGCAGTTCTTC. It translates to CASSQDSSGRYEQFF.

This clone was found a few times. V gene TRBV2 combines with J gene TRBJ1-5, with no clear D. The germline CDR1 and CDR2 sequences are SNHLY and FYNNEI. Trimming pared 7 bases from V and 4 bases from J, leaving 14 bases between. The CDR3 consists of 14 residues. DNA for the CDR3: TGTGCCAGCAAGGGTTGGGCCTTAAATCAGCCCCAGCATTTT. Its translation: CASKGWALNQPQHF. The full variable domain, completed using reference TRBV2 and TRBJ1-5, is EPEVTQTPSHQVTQMGQEVILRCVPISNHLYFYWYRQILGQKVEFLVSFYNNEISEKSEIFDDQFSVERPDGSNFTLKIRSTKLEDSAMYFCASKGWALNQPQHFGDGTRLSIL.

This clone was picked up a small number of times. This chain joins TRBV28 and TRBJ1-1; D is unresolved. The CDR3 runs to 15 residues. Per germline, CDR1 MDHEN and CDR2 SYDVKM. Trimming shortened V by 3 bases and J by 1 base, and 12 bases separated the two germline ends. The CDR3: CASSLSGRTNTEAFF. CDR3 in DNA: TGTGCCAGCAGTTTGAGCGGACGGACGAACACTGAAGCTTTCTTT. The complete variable domain, with remaining parts taken from reference TRBV28 and TRBJ1-1, reads DVKVTQSSRYLVKRTGEKVFLECVQDMDHENMFWYRQDPGLGLRLIYFSYDVKMKEKGDIPEGYSVSREKKERFSLILESASTNQTSMYLCASSLSGRTNTEAFFGQGTRLTVV.

The chain recombines TRBV30 with TRBJ2-5; weak D call: TRBD2 (7 bases). V dropped 0 bases and J dropped 5 bases, with 16 bases sitting between them. Germline-derived CDR1 and CDR2 are GTSNPN and SVGIG (reference sequence). This CDR3 spans 15 amino acids. CDR3 DNA sequence: TGTGCCTGGAGTGTAAATGCGGGGGCCGCGGAGACCCAGTACTTC. It codes for CAWSVNAGAAETQYF.

This clone was recorded once. This rearrangement joins TRBV29-1 to TRBJ1-1; D remains unclear. Trimming took 0 bases from V and 1 from J, leaving 6 bases between them. Per germline, CDR1 SQVTM and CDR2 ANQGSEA. The CDR3 consists of 13 residues. The CDR3 protein is CSVEETGNTEAFF. CDR3 nucleotide sequence: TGCAGCGTTGAAGAGACGGGGAACACTGAAGCTTTCTTT.

This clone was picked up one time. This chain joins TRBV10-3 and TRBJ1-5; D uncertain. Germline V gene lookup returns CDR1 ENHRY and CDR2 SYGVKD. V was cut by 3 bases and J by 4 bases, with 4 bases left in between. This CDR3 spans 12 amino acids. DNA for the CDR3: TGTGCCATCAGTGACGGTAATCAGCCCCAGCATTTT. This sequence encodes CAISDGNQPQHF.

This clone was counted between two and nine times. V is TRBV2 and J is TRBJ1-5; perhaps TRBD1 as D (6 bases). CDR1 and CDR2 from the germline V gene are SNHLY and FYNNEI. The CDR3 is 14 residues long. Trimming removed 6 bases at V and 3 bases at J, with 12 bases between. This CDR3 is CASRLGTTNQPQHF. DNA for the CDR3: TGTGCCAGCAGGCTCGGGACAACCAATCAGCCCCAGCATTTT.

The J gene is TRBJ2-3, the V gene TRBV10-2, with 7 bases fitting TRBD2. This CDR3 is built from 13 residues. With V trimmed by 5 bases and J by 8 bases, 7 bases remained unmatched. Per germline, CDR1 WSHSY and CDR2 SAAADI. CDR3 loop: CASSRRERGTQYF. The CDR3 DNA is TGCGCCAGCAGTCGGCGGGAGAGGGGTACGCAGTATTTT.

The V gene is TRBV28, the J gene TRBJ2-7, with D possibly being TRBD1 (5 bases). In germline, CDR1 is MDHEN, CDR2 SYDVKM. V gave up 4 bases and J gave up 3 bases, with 16 bases separating them. The CDR3 is 15 amino acids. This CDR3 reads CASSSATVLSYEQYF. CDR3 sequence (DNA): TGTGCCAGCAGTTCAGCGACAGTTCTGAGCTACGAGCAGTACTTC. Supplemented by reference TRBV28 and TRBJ2-7, the full variable domain reads DVKVTQSSRYLVKRTGEKVFLECVQDMDHENMFWYRQDPGLGLRLIYFSYDVKMKEKGDIPEGYSVSREKKERFSLILESASTNQTSMYLCASSSATVLSYEQYFGPGTRLTVT.

This chain links TRBV9 with TRBJ2-1; TRBD1 might be the D (5 bases). There are 12 residues in the CDR3. Germline V CDR1 and CDR2: SGDLS, YYNGEE. V dropped 3 bases and J dropped 9 bases, with 10 bases sitting between them. CDR3 sequence (DNA): TGTGCCAGCAGCGCCCTAGGGGTTGAGCAGTTCTTC. This gives the protein CASSALGVEQFF.

This chain joins TRBV5-1 and TRBJ2-7, with D unresolved. Germline CDR1 SGHRS, CDR2 YFSETQ. The V end was cut by 0 bases, the J end by 6 bases, with 7 bases between. The CDR3 length is 12 residues. DNA of the CDR3: TGCGCCAGCAGCTTGGTGGGTAGCGAGCAGTACTTC. It translates to CASSLVGSEQYF.

V and J are TRBV6-5 and TRBJ2-1, with 14 bases matching TRBD2. Germline V CDR1 and CDR2: MNHEY, SVGAGI. J gave up 6 bases and V 0 bases, and 1 base lay outside the gene matches. CDR3 length equals 16 residues. The CDR3 nucleotides are TGTGCCAGCAGTTACTCGACTAGCGGGAGGGCCAATGAGCAGTTCTTC. The encoded protein is CASSYSTSGRANEQFF.

This chain links TRBV20-1 with TRBJ1-4; no clear D gene. V was clipped by 0 bases and J by 7 bases, with 3 bases between them. Germline lookup yields CDR1 DFQATT and CDR2 SNEGSKA (reference sequence). This CDR3 is 11 amino acids long. CDR3 bases: TGCAGTGCTAGAGAGGGTGAAAAACTGTTTTTT. Protein: CSAREGEKLFF.

The chain links TRBV6-6 to TRBJ1-5, with a tentative D call TRBD1 (5 bases). Per the germline V gene, CDR1 is MNHNY and CDR2 is SVGAGI (reference sequence). V shed 2 bases and J shed 6 bases, with 14 bases lying between them. There are 15 residues in the CDR3. CDR3 DNA: TGTGCCAGCAGTTACGGGGCCAGAGTAGGTCAGCCCCAGCATTTT. Its protein product is CASSYGARVGQPQHF.

This clone has just a few counts. The chain is built from TRBV4-1 and TRBJ1-5; 8 bases match TRBD1. Germline loops: CDR1 MGHRA, CDR2 YSYEKL. There are 16 residues in the CDR3. V lost 1 base, J lost 7 bases, and 9 bases stayed unmatched. CDR3 DNA: TGCGCCAGCAGCCAAGGGGGGCAGGGGGCAAAGCAGCCCCAGCATTTT. Protein sequence: CASSQGGQGAKQPQHF.

The chain is built from TRBV25-1 and TRBJ2-2; 9 positions match TRBD1. The germline V gene has CDR1 MGHDK and CDR2 SYGVNS. V lost 4 bases to trimming and J lost 3 bases; unmatched junction nucleotides: 3. The CDR3 has 15 amino acids. The CDR3 DNA is TGTGCCAGCAGTGTTCGGACAGGGGACACCGGGGAGCTGTTTTTT. It translates to CASSVRTGDTGELFF.

The CDR3 loop reads CASSLMGPPDTQYF. The CDR3 DNA reads TGTGCCAGCAGCTTAATGGGGCCCCCAGATACGCAGTATTTT. This chain joins TRBV7-3 and TRBJ2-3; D possibly corresponds to TRBD1 (5 bases). Germline assignment: CDR1 SGHTA and CDR2 FQGTGA. The CDR3 spans 14 residues. The V and J ends lost 1 base and 4 bases respectively, with 9 bases between them.

V usage is TRBV9 and J usage is TRBJ2-1; possibly TRBD1 or TRBD2 for D (5 bases each). Between the trimmed V and J ends, which lost 3 bases and 3 bases, there was a span of 19 bases. This CDR3 comprises 17 residues. CDR1 is SGDLS and CDR2 is YYNGEE in the germline V gene. This CDR3 reads CASSAQRGQGNYNEQFF. The CDR3 nucleotides are TGTGCCAGCAGCGCCCAACGGGGTCAGGGAAACTACAATGAGCAGTTCTTC.

The J gene is TRBJ2-7, the V gene TRBV28; the D gene is possibly TRBD1 (6 bases). Deletions cut 2 bases from V and 7 bases from J, with 6 bases between. Germline V gene sequence: CDR1 MDHEN, CDR2 SYDVKM. The CDR3 is made up of 11 amino acids. The CDR3 here is CASSLRGEQYF. DNA of the CDR3: TGTGCCAGCAGTTTAAGGGGGGAGCAGTACTTC.

V is TRBV2 and J is TRBJ2-1, with TRBD1 matching over 7 bases. V trimming: 4 bases; J trimming: 9 bases; junction bases outside the gene matches: 12. This CDR3 comprises 15 residues. In germline, CDR1 is SNHLY, CDR2 FYNNEI. In DNA, the CDR3 is TGTGCCAGCAGTGCCGGGACAGTTTATCCTGGTGAGCAGTTCTTC. This gives the protein CASSAGTVYPGEQFF.

This clone turned up a few times. J is TRBJ1-5 and V is TRBV6-1, with 7 bases that match TRBD1. This CDR3 is 16 amino acids long. Per germline, CDR1 MNHNS and CDR2 SASEGT. V shed 2 bases and J 0 bases; nucleotides not matched to a gene: 4. The CDR3, as DNA: TGTGCCAGCAGTGAATTTAGGGACAGTAGCAATCAGCCCCAGCATTTT. Translating gives CASSEFRDSSNQPQHF.

The chain uses TRBV6-1 and TRBJ1-5; 9 nucleotides align to TRBD1. J was trimmed by 7 bases and V by 10 bases; bases with no gene match: 5. Germline V CDR1 and CDR2: MNHNS, SASEGT. This CDR3 has 12 residues. The CDR3 DNA reads as TGTGCCACACAGGGGGCCGAACAGCCCCAGCATTTT. Its protein product is CATQGAEQPQHF.